The sequence of this TCR beta chain was determined in a study of control samples from healthy donors and cancer patients. As to this clone: The sample contains more than one DNA sequence encoding this CDR3.

This CDR3 has 13 residues. CDR1 is LNHDA, CDR2 SQIVND, per germline (reference sequence). Trimming removed 5 bases from V and 5 bases from J; junction bases left unmatched: 3. Sequencing used immunoSEQ multiplex PCR; TCRdb keeps in-frame clones, though not all of them. The data show about 140,000 clones, with around 90% seen just once and less than 8.5% held by the top ten. The rearrangement links TRBV19 to TRBJ1-2, with TRBD1 matching over 9 bases. The TCR originated in a man between 18 and 29 years old in good health. The sequenced sample was blood. CDR3 sequence reads: CASSGGQGYGYTF. In nucleotides, the CDR3 is TGTGCCAGTAGTGGAGGACAGGGGTATGGCTACACCTTC.